This TCR beta chain was retrieved from a study of vaccination and CD4 T cells after COVID-19. The overall study: Six males and four females constituted the convalescent cohort, two of whom were Hispanic.

Time point noted: late sampling 161 to 241 days after vaccination in a few convalescent patients. Stated treatment: roughly 11-day PBMC culture with coronavirus spike peptide pools or control peptides (ViraFEST assay). The CDR3 consists of 16 residues. Looked up from germline, CDR1 is DFQATT and CDR2 is SNEGSKA (reference sequence). Germline trimming cut 0 bases from V and 6 bases from J; bases unmatched to any gene: 11. Scientists ran DNA taken from cultured CD4+ T cells through the Oncomine TCR Beta short-read assay for sequencing. MiXCR, applied by TCRdb to the PCR reads, yields one record per CDR3 protein. The profile covers about 26,000 distinct CDR3 sequences, with approximately 41% appearing a single time and over 5% taken by the ten largest. This clonotype was detected a few times. The antigen remains undetermined. Overall study results and limits: For convalescent patients, 304 of the 307 vaccine-specific clones analyzed were classified as spike mono-reactive.

This clonotype was sampled from a human donor who had recovered from COVID-19. The chain combines TRBV20-1 with TRBJ2-3; 8 positions match TRBD2. Here the sequenced sample was CD4+ T cells from blood, cultured in vitro, taken about 7 months after SARS-CoV-2 vaccination. CDR3 amino acids: CSARDASGRRADTQYF. As DNA, the CDR3 is TGCAGTGCTAGAGATGCTAGCGGGCGGCGGGCCGATACGCAGTATTTT.